These 25 T cell receptor beta chains came from one sample sequenced in a study of T cells after posttransplantation cyclophosphamide. Here immunoSEQ multiplex PCR was the method, and the copy in TCRdb shows in-frame clones only, minus some. Observed in the sample are approximately 12,000 clones, none of them singletons. Busulfan-fludarabine conditioning, marrow transplant, and cyclophosphamide on days +3 and +4 were administered. Source: PBMCs, taken after allogeneic stem cell transplant with posttransplant cyclophosphamide. All receptors come from a female patient in her thirties or forties who received an allogeneic stem cell transplant from a related donor, was CMV-positive, and had acute GVHD only. Some T cells may be provided by the graft donor.

This clone has a handful of counts. A far larger clone is only one base removed, so a read error is likely. V is TRBV10-3 and J is TRBJ2-7; TRBD1 aligns across 7 bases. The CDR3 extends over 15 amino acids. In germline, CDR1 is ENHRY, CDR2 SYGVKD. The junction had 8 bases not matched to a gene; V was cut back by 6 bases and J by 0 bases. CDR3 sequence: CAIRSRDRISYEQYF. The CDR3 DNA follows: TGTGCCATCAGGTCCCGGGACAGAATCTCCTACGAGCAGTACTTC.

Of note for this clone: The junction shows a germline mismatch at one end, possibly a read error. V gene TRBV5-1 combines with J gene TRBJ2-1, with a tentative D call TRBD1 (6 bases). This CDR3 contains 16 residues. CDR1 is SGHRS, CDR2 YFSETQ, per germline. CDR3 coding DNA: TGCTCCAGCAGCTTGGGTGGGACACCCTCCTACAATGAGCCGTTCTTC. This translates into CSSSLGGTPSYNEPFF.

This clone was recorded at least ten times. The gene calls are TRBV7-3 and TRBJ2-3; D call uncertain. V lost 4 bases and J lost 4, with 9 bases in between. CDR1 and CDR2 (germline): SGHTA, FQGTGA. CDR3 length: 13 residues. The CDR3 DNA sequence: TGTGCCAGCAGCTCGCGACTCGCAGATACGCAGTATTTT. Protein sequence: CASSSRLADTQYF. The full variable domain, in which reference TRBV7-3 and TRBJ2-3 provide the parts outside the CDR3, is GAGVSQTPSNKVTEKGKYVELRCDPISGHTALYWYRQSLGQGPEFLIYFQGTGAADDSGLPNDRFFAVRPEGSVSTLKIQRTERGDSAVYLCASSSRLADTQYFGPGTRLTVL.

This clone was recorded at least ten times. The V and J genes are TRBV10-3 and TRBJ2-5; D gene uncertain. The CDR3 is made up of 12 amino acids. Trimming removed 6 bases from V and 0 bases from J, with 5 bases in between. The germline V gene encodes CDR1 ENHRY and CDR2 SYGVKD. The CDR3: CAISRDQETQYF. The CDR3 DNA is TGTGCCATCAGCCGAGACCAAGAGACCCAGTACTTC.

A few counts support this clone. The rearrangement links TRBV7-9 to TRBJ2-5, with 8 positions matching TRBD1. The assigned J gene may be wrong: the sequence end matches TRBJ2-7 better. The germline V gene encodes CDR1 SEHNR and CDR2 FQNEAQ (reference sequence). The CDR3 is 12 amino acids. CDR3 in DNA: TGTGCCAGCAGCCCGGACAGGGACGAGCAGTACTTC. It translates to CASSPDRDEQYF.

The chain is built from TRBV12-5 and TRBJ2-1; 10 bases are shared with TRBD1. The CDR3 contains 15 residues. After removal of 2 bases from V and 6 bases from J, the junction contained 4 bases not matched to a gene. Germline-derived CDR1 and CDR2 are LGHNT and FRNRAP. CDR3 loop: CASGLPGQGPNEQFF. The CDR3 nucleotides are TGTGCTAGTGGTTTGCCGGGACAGGGGCCCAATGAGCAGTTCTTC.

This clone was seen ten or more times. V and J are TRBV18 and TRBJ2-1; no firm D call. CDR1 is KGHSH and CDR2 is LQKENI in the germline V gene. V was trimmed by 2 bases and J by 4 bases, leaving 12 bases between them. The CDR3 covers 15 residues. Here the CDR3 DNA reads TGTGCCAGCTCACCAAAAGTGGGCCATTACAATGAGCAGTTCTTC. Encoded protein: CASSPKVGHYNEQFF. Supplemented by reference TRBV18 and TRBJ2-1, the full variable domain reads NAGVMQNPRHLVRRRGQEARLRCSPMKGHSHVYWYRQLPEEGLKFMVYLQKENIIDESGMPKERFSAEFPKEGPSILRIQQVVRGDSAAYFCASSPKVGHYNEQFFGPGTRLTVL.

This clone came up many times. The rearrangement uses TRBV7-3 and TRBJ2-1; 8 positions agree with TRBD1. The V gene's germline CDR1 is SGHTA and CDR2 FQGTGA. Trimming removed 5 bases from V and 7 bases from J; junction bases left unmatched: 10. The CDR3 totals 15 residues. DNA of the CDR3: TGTGCCAGCAGCCCGACAGGGGTCATGTGGAATGAGCAGTTCTTC. The encoded protein is CASSPTGVMWNEQFF.

This clone came up a few times. The gene calls are TRBV18 and TRBJ2-5, with 7 bases lining up with TRBD2. The CDR3 has 16 residues. The germline V gene has CDR1 KGHSH and CDR2 LQKENI. Trimming took 1 base from V and 2 from J; bases not matched to a gene: 7. The CDR3 is CASSPRGEGVQETQYF. The CDR3 DNA follows: TGTGCCAGCTCACCACGAGGGGAGGGAGTTCAAGAGACCCAGTACTTC.

This clone was detected ten times or more. The J gene is TRBJ2-5, the V gene TRBV7-2, with D perhaps TRBD2 (6 bases). Germline V gene lookup returns CDR1 SGHTA and CDR2 FQGNSA. Trimming took 5 bases from V and 1 from J, leaving 11 bases between them. This CDR3 region has 14 residues. The CDR3 bases are TGTGCCAGCAGCGTATCTAGCGCCCAAGAGACCCAGTACTTC. It is translated as CASSVSSAQETQYF.

This clone has at least ten counts. J is TRBJ2-5 and V is TRBV7-9, with 8 bases fitting TRBD1. V was pared by 5 bases and J by 5 bases, with 4 bases of the junction left unmatched. CDR3 length: 13 residues. From germline, CDR1 is SEHNR and CDR2 FQNEAQ (reference sequence). The CDR3 spells CASSGQGGETQYF. CDR3 in DNA: TGTGCCAGCAGCGGACAGGGCGGCGAGACCCAGTACTTC.

This clone showed up many times. The gene calls are TRBV10-3 and TRBJ2-2; no clear D gene. The ends were cut back, 4 bases at V and 7 bases at J, with 4 bases in the middle. CDR1 is ENHRY and CDR2 is SYGVKD in the germline V gene. This CDR3 is 11 amino acids long. CDR3 coding DNA: TGTGCCATCAGTGTTATCGGGGAGCTGTTTTTT. As protein: CAISVIGELFF.

This clone has ten or more counts. The J gene is TRBJ1-5, the V gene TRBV7-8; possible D gene TRBD1, 5 bases. CDR3 length equals 13 residues. The germline V gene encodes CDR1 SGHVS and CDR2 FQNEAQ. Trimming cost V 9 bases and J 0 bases, with 9 bases left between them. CDR3 sequence (DNA): TGTGCCAGTGGGGGGTATAGCAATCAGCCCCAGCATTTT. Protein sequence: CASGGYSNQPQHF.

This clone was recorded a few times. The rearrangement links TRBV6-6 to TRBJ2-5, with TRBD2 identical over 9 bases. CDR1 is MNHNY and CDR2 is SVGAGI in the germline V gene (reference sequence). This CDR3 is built from 16 residues. Trimming took 6 bases from V and 2 from J; bases not matched to a gene: 10. Here the CDR3 reads CASRPGLAGWQETQYF. The CDR3 DNA reads as TGTGCCAGCAGGCCTGGGCTAGCGGGATGGCAAGAGACCCAGTACTTC.

This clone has more than one count but fewer than ten. J is TRBJ2-7 and V is TRBV11-2; tentatively, D is TRBD1 (6 bases). Germline CDR1 is SGHAT and CDR2 is FQNNGV. Trimming removed 1 base from V and 3 bases from J, with 13 bases in between. The CDR3 sequence is 15 residues long. The CDR3 sequence: CASSLGVGTFYEQYF. CDR3 DNA: TGTGCCAGCAGCTTAGGAGTTGGGACATTCTACGAGCAGTACTTC.

This clone was counted many times. The chain recombines TRBV5-1 with TRBJ2-5; 8 bases map to TRBD1. This CDR3 is built from 15 residues. CDR1 and CDR2 from the germline V gene are SGHRS and YFSETQ. The ends lost 4 bases at V and 5 bases at J; junction bases unmatched: 10. CDR3 sequence reads: CASSLPSGGEETQYF. The CDR3 nucleotides read TGCGCCAGCAGCCTACCTTCAGGGGGCGAGGAGACCCAGTACTTC.

This clone was recorded many times. The V call is TRBV5-4, the J call TRBJ2-1; D perhaps matches TRBD1 (5 bases). CDR1 is SGHNT and CDR2 is YYREEE in the germline V gene (reference sequence). The ends were cut back, 3 bases at V and 4 bases at J, with 5 bases in the middle. This CDR3 has 12 residues. The CDR3 is CASSSGYNEQFF. The CDR3, as DNA: TGTGCCAGCAGCTCAGGGTACAATGAGCAGTTCTTC.

This clone was observed at least ten times. The rearrangement joins TRBV19 to TRBJ2-5; D not resolved. The CDR3 consists of 14 residues. Germline loops: CDR1 LNHDA, CDR2 SQIVND (reference sequence). Trimming took off 1 base at V and 2 bases at J, with 8 bases between the two ends. CDR3: CASSIAPTQETQYF. DNA of the CDR3: TGTGCCAGTAGTATAGCCCCTACGCAAGAGACCCAGTACTTC.

This clone was seen more than once but under ten times. This sequence joins TRBV18 and TRBJ2-5; TRBD1 aligns across 8 bases. CDR3 length: 15 residues. The junction had 5 bases not matched to a gene; V was cut back by 3 bases and J by 2 bases. In germline, CDR1 is KGHSH, CDR2 LQKENI. CDR3 protein: CASSPSRGRQETQYF. The CDR3 DNA reads as TGTGCCAGCTCACCCTCCAGGGGGCGACAAGAGACCCAGTACTTC.

This clone was seen ten or more times. The chain joins TRBV7-6 to TRBJ1-2, with D maybe TRBD1 (5 bases). Trimming removed 1 base at V and 7 bases at J, with 10 bases between. The V gene's germline CDR1 is SGHVS and CDR2 FNYEAQ. The CDR3 extends over 13 amino acids. The CDR3 loop reads CASSLGQGGGYTF. The CDR3 DNA follows: TGTGCCAGCAGCTTAGGGCAGGGAGGTGGCTACACCTTC.

This clone was observed at least ten times. The chain employs TRBV11-2 and TRBJ2-2, with a weak D call TRBD1 (5 bases). Germline loops: CDR1 SGHAT, CDR2 FQNNGV. Trimming shortened V by 5 bases and J by 7 bases, and 14 bases separated the two germline ends. The CDR3 extends over 14 amino acids. CDR3 sequence: CASSRNQGSGELFF. The CDR3 nucleotides read TGTGCCAGCAGCCGAAACCAGGGAAGCGGGGAGCTGTTTTTT. The full variable domain, its missing parts supplied by reference TRBV11-2 and TRBJ2-2, is EAGVAQSPRYKIIEKRQSVAFWCNPISGHATLYWYQQILGQGPKLLIQFQNNGVVDDSQLPKDRFSAERLKGVDSTLKIQPAKLEDSAVYLCASSRNQGSGELFFGEGSRLTVL.

This clone was seen at least ten times. The chain has TRBV19 and TRBJ1-2, with 12 nucleotides matching TRBD1. This CDR3 is 16 amino acids long. The trim removed 8 bases at V and 0 bases at J, leaving 7 bases unmatched. The germline gives CDR1 LNHDA, CDR2 SQIVND (reference sequence). CDR3 sequence reads: CASQGTGGDANYGYTF. In nucleotides, the CDR3 is TGTGCCAGTCAGGGGACAGGGGGCGATGCTAACTATGGCTACACCTTC. Supplemented by reference TRBV19 and TRBJ1-2, the full variable domain reads DGGITQSPKYLFRKEGQNVTLSCEQNLNHDAMYWYRQDPGQGLRLIYYSQIVNDFQKGDIAEGYSVSREKKESFPLTVTSAQKNPTAFYLCASQGTGGDANYGYTFGSGTRLTVV.

J is TRBJ2-7 and V is TRBV25-1, with D perhaps matching TRBD2 (7 bases). Trimming pared 8 bases from V and 3 bases from J, leaving 17 bases between. Germline V gene lookup returns CDR1 MGHDK and CDR2 SYGVNS. The CDR3 runs 14 residues. The CDR3 loop is CASVRGGAFYEQYF. As DNA, the CDR3 is TGTGCCAGCGTCCGTGGGGGGGCCTTCTACGAGCAGTACTTC.

In this sample, this clone turned up many times. V is TRBV27 and J is TRBJ2-3, with 7 bases lining up with TRBD2. CDR1 and CDR2 (germline): MNHEY, SMNVEV (reference sequence). This CDR3 is built from 15 residues. The J segment lost 5 bases and the V segment lost 6 bases, leaving 11 bases of the junction unmatched. This chain's CDR3 is CASRPGTTLLDTQYF. The CDR3 DNA follows: TGTGCCAGCAGACCCGGGACTACGCTTTTAGATACGCAGTATTTT.

This clone was counted many times. The chain couples TRBV5-6 to TRBJ2-1; no firm D call. CDR1 is SGHDT and CDR2 is YYEEEE in the germline V gene. With 4 bases removed from V and 5 bases from J, the gap between germline ends came to 13 bases. The CDR3 loop spans 14 amino acids. The CDR3 DNA is TGTGCCAGCAGCCCCGTTTATCCAGACAATGAGCAGTTCTTC. This gives the protein CASSPVYPDNEQFF.